These 14 T cell receptor beta chains came from one sample sequenced in a study of cytomegalovirus exposure and HLA in healthy donors. PCR used 60 Vbeta primers and 13 Jbeta primers. Using immunoSEQ multiplex PCR, the repertoire was profiled, and TCRdb retains in-frame clones only, with some absent. The table has about 120,000 clones, around 64% seen once. The specimen sequenced was PBMCs. The receptors were gathered from a young man in good health and CMV-seropositive.

This chain connects TRBV27 to TRBJ1-5, with TRBD1 identical over 7 bases. Unmatched junction bases numbered 8, after V lost 2 bases and J lost 7 bases. This CDR3 is 15 amino acids long. Per the germline V gene, CDR1 is MNHEY and CDR2 is SMNVEV (reference sequence). The CDR3 DNA follows: TGTGCCAGCAGTTTAGAGGGGGCGCCGGGACAGCCCCAGCATTTT. This encodes CASSLEGAPGQPQHF.

The chain uses TRBV28 and TRBJ1-2; 9 nucleotides line up with TRBD1. This CDR3 comprises 19 residues. Unmatched junction bases numbered 17, after V lost 1 base and J lost 5 bases. Germline V gene sequence: CDR1 MDHEN, CDR2 SYDVKM. CDR3 sequence (DNA): TGTGCCAGCAGTTTATTGCCGAGGACAGGGGTCCTGCGATTATATGGCTACACCTTC. Protein: CASSLLPRTGVLRLYGYTF.

This chain links TRBV30 with TRBJ2-7; 7 bases are shared with TRBD2. Looked up from germline, CDR1 is GTSNPN and CDR2 is SVGIG (reference sequence). V trimming: 6 bases; J trimming: 3 bases; junction bases outside the gene matches: 11. The length of the CDR3 is 14 residues. The CDR3 sequence is CACFGLGPYYEQYF. Here the CDR3 DNA reads TGTGCCTGTTTCGGACTAGGTCCCTACTACGAGCAGTACTTC.

Comments on this clone: The junction differs from germline at one of its ends, possibly a read error. The chain combines TRBV11-3 with TRBJ2-3; D not resolved. The CDR3 runs to 13 residues. Germline V gene sequence: CDR1 SGHNT, CDR2 YENEEA. CDR3 nucleotide sequence: TGTGCCAGCAAGAAGGCTACCACAGATACGCAGTACTTT. This codes for CASKKATTDTQYF.

This clone was found a few times. This chain joins TRBV6-1 and TRBJ1-1, with 7 bases aligning to TRBD1. The CDR3 extends over 13 amino acids. V dropped 8 bases and J dropped 0; count of bases not matched to a gene: 3. Germline assignment: CDR1 MNHNS and CDR2 SASEGT. The CDR3 DNA reads TGTGCCAGCGACAGGGAGGTGAACACTGAAGCTTTCTTT. Its translation is CASDREVNTEAFF.

The chain couples TRBV11-2 to TRBJ2-7; TRBD2 matches 9 bases. CDR3 size: 16 residues. The germline V gene has CDR1 SGHAT and CDR2 FQNNGV. Trimming removed 0 bases from V and 0 bases from J; junction bases left unmatched: 3. The CDR3 protein is CASSLESSGSSYEQYV. CDR3 DNA sequence: TGTGCCAGCAGCTTAGAGAGTAGCGGGAGCTCCTACGAGCAGTACGTC.

Only a few counts were recorded for this clone. The CDR3 bases are TGTGCCAGTAGTATTCGGGGGACTATGAACACTGAAGCTTTCTTT. Translation gives CASSIRGTMNTEAFF. The chain couples TRBV19 to TRBJ1-1, with TRBD1 as a possible D gene (5 bases). This CDR3 has 15 residues. The V gene's germline CDR1 is LNHDA and CDR2 SQIVND (reference sequence). V was pared by 3 bases and J by 0 bases, with 11 bases between.

V is TRBV7-2 and J is TRBJ1-2; D is perhaps TRBD1 (6 bases). The V and J ends lost 5 bases and 3 bases respectively, with 13 bases between them. CDR3 size: 14 residues. Looked up from germline, CDR1 is SGHTA and CDR2 is FQGNSA. The CDR3 DNA sequence: TGTGCCAGCAGCACAGGGCCCGAGGACTATGGCTACACCTTC. Its translation: CASSTGPEDYGYTF.

This rearrangement joins TRBV5-4 to TRBJ2-5; 8 positions agree with TRBD1. This CDR3 has 15 residues. V trimming: 4 bases; J trimming: 3 bases; junction bases outside the gene matches: 8. Germline V gene sequence: CDR1 SGHNT, CDR2 YYREEE (reference sequence). The CDR3 spells CASSRGSGGEETQYF. CDR3 coding DNA: TGTGCCAGCAGCCGAGGCTCAGGGGGCGAAGAGACCCAGTACTTC.

In its sample, this clone was seen once. The chain recombines TRBV9 with TRBJ2-7, with D possibly TRBD1 on 6 matching bases. Germline V CDR1 and CDR2: SGDLS, YYNGEE. The CDR3 runs to 15 residues. V dropped 2 bases and J dropped 1 base, with 13 bases sitting between them. In DNA, the CDR3 is TGTGCCAGCAGCGTTCTTGGACAGCTTTCCTACGAGCAGTACGTC. Protein sequence: CASSVLGQLSYEQYV.

A few counts support this clone. The V and J genes are TRBV29-1 and TRBJ2-1; D is unresolved. Trimming pared 1 base from V and 0 bases from J, leaving 10 bases between. Germline V gene data show CDR1 as SQVTM and CDR2 as ANQGSEA. The CDR3 runs to 15 residues. This CDR3 reads CSVEASLSSYNEQFF. CDR3 in DNA: TGCAGCGTTGAAGCATCCTTGAGCTCCTACAATGAGCAGTTCTTC.

This sequence joins TRBV29-1 and TRBJ2-1; the match to TRBD2 covers 8 bases. CDR3 length: 16 amino acids. V shed 0 bases, J shed 4 bases, and the junction held 8 bases outside the gene matches. The germline CDR1 and CDR2 sequences are SQVTM and ANQGSEA. CDR3 protein: CSVEDRGREAYNEQFF. CDR3 bases: TGCAGCGTTGAAGATCGCGGGCGGGAGGCTTACAATGAGCAGTTCTTC.

This clone has just a few counts. This chain joins TRBV28 and TRBJ1-2; 8 positions agree with TRBD1. The CDR3 is made up of 13 amino acids. With V trimmed by 5 bases and J by 5 bases, 4 bases remained unmatched. The germline V gene encodes CDR1 MDHEN and CDR2 SYDVKM. CDR3 protein: CASSPQGEYGYTF. CDR3 coding DNA: TGTGCCAGCAGTCCACAGGGGGAATATGGCTACACCTTC.

This clone came up a few times. The chain has TRBV6-5 and TRBJ1-1; D is unresolved. Trimming pared 2 bases from V and 1 base from J, leaving 5 bases between. The CDR3 runs to 13 residues. Germline assignment: CDR1 MNHEY and CDR2 SVGAGI. This CDR3 is CASSYPGNTEAFF. CDR3 coding DNA: TGTGCCAGCAGTTACCCGGGGAACACTGAAGCTTTCTTT.